The sequence of this T cell receptor beta chain was determined in a study of shared clonotypes between healthy human individuals. The donors, all of them Caucasian adults, lived in Nashville, Tennessee. Germline CDR1 SGHKS, CDR2 YYEKEE (reference sequence). This CDR3 has 16 amino acids. V gave up 4 bases and J gave up 3 bases; unmatched junction bases: 12. Sequencing was at deep level. Original processing notes: Filtering was not the same, since immunoSEQ gave junction-only sequences without quality scores. Method: immunoSEQ multiplex PCR; TCRdb's copy keeps in-frame clones and lacks some. V and J calls and clone size are those listed in that table; D and trimming were worked out from the DNA. The sample includes roughly 500,000 clones, 79% of them seen just once.

The sequenced material came from PBMCs. The chain recombines TRBV5-5 with TRBJ2-7; 8 nucleotides agree with TRBD2. The clonotype comes from a woman aged 35 to 49 in good health. Some clones in this sample may be carry-over from other donors' samples. The CDR3 nucleotides are TGTGCCAGCAGCCCCCGGGGGGGGATAACTAGCTACGAGCAGTACTTC. Translated, it gives CASSPRGGITSYEQYF.